A selection of T cell receptor beta chains follows, all from one sample in a study of T cells in Graves' hyperthyroidism and ophthalmopathy. TCRdb passed the multiplex PCR reads through MiXCR, listing each CDR3 protein once. The data show some 700,000 distinct CDR3 sequences, with around 15% seen just once and about 16% held by the top ten. The sequencing input was blood. Receptors originate from a man in his fifties or sixties with Graves' hyperthyroidism. Each CDR3 is given with its conserved first and last residue. A D gene is named only where the DNA matches it firmly. Size values are once, few and many counts, or a class for expanded clones, and some rows have none.

v_call	j_call	d_call	clone_size	cdr3_nt	cdr3_aa
TRBV14	TRBJ2-3	NA	many	TGTGCCAGCAGCCCGGGTCCCCGGGGAGATACGCAGTATTTT	CASSPGPRGDTQYF
TRBV5-1	TRBJ1-6	NA	few	TGCGCCAGCAGATCCGGGACGGACTATAATTCACCCCTCCACTTT	CASRSGTDYNSPLHF
TRBV6-5	TRBJ1-2	NA	many	TGTGCCAGCAGTTACTCCGACGCTCCCTACTATGGCTACACCTTC	CASSYSDAPYYGYTF
TRBV28	TRBJ2-7	TRBD2	NA	TGTGCCAGCGTTAAAACTAGCGGGAGGCTCCCCTACGAGCAGTACTTC	CASVKTSGRLPYEQYF
TRBV5-1	TRBJ2-1	TRBD2	many	TGCGCCAGCAGCTTCGGTACTAGCGGGTTCAATGAGCAGTTCTTC	CASSFGTSGFNEQFF
TRBV20-1	TRBJ1-5	NA	NA	TGCAGTGCTAGCAGGGAAGGTAGCAATCAGCCCCAGCATTTT	CSASREGSNQPQHF
TRBV10-3	TRBJ2-2	TRBD2	many	TGTGCCATCAGCGTCGGGGGGGTTGCGTGGGAGCTGTTTTTT	CAISVGGVAWELFF
TRBV6-2/TRBV6-3	TRBJ2-7	NA	many	TGTGCCAGCAGTTATGGGAGGAATCGGTACGAGCAGTACTTC	CASSYGRNRYEQYF
TRBV4-1	TRBJ2-7	TRBD2	NA	TGCGCCAGCAGCCAAGAAGGCAGCGGGAGCCACGAGCAGTACTTC	CASSQEGSGSHEQYF
TRBV2	TRBJ2-1	TRBD2	many	TGTGCCAGCAGTGAAGTTAGCGGGAGGTCTAAGGGGCAGTTCTTC	CASSEVSGRSKGQFF
TRBV30	TRBJ2-1	NA	NA	TGTGCCTGGAATTCAGGGCCTTCCTCCTACAATGAGCAGTTCTTC	CAWNSGPSSYNEQFF
TRBV7-9	TRBJ2-3	TRBD1	NA	TGTGCCAGCAGCTCTGAGCAGGGGGATTCTCTCACTAGCACAGATACGCAGTATTTT	CASSSEQGDSLTSTDTQYF
TRBV11-2	TRBJ1-5	TRBD1	many	TGTGCCAGCAGCCCAATGACAGGGACTGGTCAGCCCCAGCATTTT	CASSPMTGTGQPQHF
TRBV2	TRBJ2-7	TRBD1	many	TGTGCCAGCAGCCTCGACAGGGCCCCCAACGAGCAGTACTTC	CASSLDRAPNEQYF
TRBV6-2/TRBV6-3	TRBJ2-5	NA	NA	TGTGCCAGCAGTACCGCGGGCCCGGCTACAGAGACCCAGTACTTC	CASSTAGPATETQYF
TRBV6-2/TRBV6-3	TRBJ1-2	TRBD1	NA	TGTGCCACCGTCACAGGGGCATTGGGCTACACCTTC	CATVTGALGYTF
TRBV24-1	TRBJ2-7	NA	many	TGTGCCACCTCTCAGGCAGCCGAGCAGTACTTC	CATSQAAEQYF
TRBV28	TRBJ2-7	NA	few	TGTGCCAGCTCCGGACAGACGACCACCTACGAGCAGTACTTC	CASSGQTTTYEQYF
TRBV5-1	TRBJ1-1	TRBD1	NA	TGCGCCAGCAGCTTGGGGGGACAGGGTCCGAACACTGAAGCTTTCTTT	CASSLGGQGPNTEAFF
TRBV19	TRBJ2-3	NA	few	TGTGCCAGTAGTATCAGGGTCCCAGATACGCAGTATTTT	CASSIRVPDTQYF
TRBV27	TRBJ2-1	TRBD1	many	TGTGCCAGCAGTTTGGGCGGGACAGGGTACAATGAGCAGTTCTTC	CASSLGGTGYNEQFF
TRBV6-1	TRBJ2-3	NA	NA	TGTGCCAGCAGTCGGGCTAGCCTCACAGATACGCAGTATTTT	CASSRASLTDTQYF
TRBV28	TRBJ2-6	NA	NA	TGTGCCAGCAGTTTTGGGGCCGGACCTGGGGCCAACGTCCTGACTTTC	CASSFGAGPGANVLTF
TRBV28	TRBJ2-7	TRBD2	NA	TGTGCCAGCAGTTTATTGCGGGAGTACGGATACGAGCAGTACTTC	CASSLLREYGYEQYF
TRBV30	TRBJ1-6	NA	many	TGTGCCTGGAACACTAGGCGAGGGCGCCGATATGATAATTCACCCCTCCACTTT	CAWNTRRGRRYDNSPLHF
TRBV3-1	TRBJ2-7	TRBD2	NA	TGTGCCAGCAGGTCCGGGACTAGCGGGAGCCTTCACGAGCAGTACTTC	CASRSGTSGSLHEQYF
TRBV28	TRBJ2-7	NA	many	TGTGCCAGCAGTTTATTGCGGGCGAGCTCCTACGAGCAGTACTTC	CASSLLRASSYEQYF
TRBV28	TRBJ2-7	NA	NA	TGTGCCAGCAGTTTCAGAAGTCTCTGGGAGCAGTACTTC	CASSFRSLWEQYF
TRBV10-3	TRBJ2-1	NA	few	TGTGCCATCAGTGAGTCAGTCAGGGCGCACTCCTACAATGAGCAGTTCTTC	CAISESVRAHSYNEQFF
TRBV10-3	TRBJ2-7	TRBD2	few	TGTGCCATCACCCGAGGGGCGGGAGGGTCCTACGAGCAGTACTTC	CAITRGAGGSYEQYF
TRBV28	TRBJ1-5	NA	NA	TGTGCCAGCAGGGATACAGGGACCAGCAATCAGCCCCAGCATTTT	CASRDTGTSNQPQHF
TRBV7-9	TRBJ1-1	TRBD1	few	TGTGCCAGCAGCCAAATTGACAGGGGAGCTTTCTTT	CASSQIDRGAFF
TRBV7-3	TRBJ2-1	NA	NA	TGTGCCAGCAGCGGAGGGAGGACAGCGGGCAATGAGCAGCTCTTC	CASSGGRTAGNEQLF
TRBV28	TRBJ1-5	NA	many	TGTGCCAGCAGCAAAGTCCAGGGTGATCAGCCCCAGCATTTT	CASSKVQGDQPQHF
TRBV24-1	TRBJ2-3	NA	NA	TGTGCCACCAGTGGATACGGGGACGGGGATACGCAGTATTTT	CATSGYGDGDTQYF
TRBV7-2	TRBJ1-1	NA	many	TGTGCCAGCAGCTTATATCAGGGGCTGGACACTGAAGCTTTCTTT	CASSLYQGLDTEAFF
TRBV5-8	TRBJ2-3	NA	NA	TGTGCCAGCAGCTTGGCCGGGCAGGGGCTGTCGACGCAGTATTTT	CASSLAGQGLSTQYF
TRBV20-1	TRBJ1-1	NA	few	TGCAGTGCCGCCGGGACCGCGACTGAAGCTTTCTTT	CSAAGTATEAFF
TRBV19	TRBJ1-1	NA	NA	TGTGCCAGTAGTATCAATGGGGGAAACACTGAAGCTTTCTTT	CASSINGGNTEAFF
TRBV20-1	TRBJ2-5	TRBD2	few	TGCAGTGCTGGACTAGTAGGGGCGCCCCAAGAGGCCCAGTACTTC	CSAGLVGAPQEAQYF
TRBV19	TRBJ1-1	NA	few	TGTGCCAGTAGTATGGAGGGCGGCCCTGAAGCTTTCTTT	CASSMEGGPEAFF
TRBV24-1	TRBJ2-5	TRBD1	many	TGTGCCACCAGTGACCCGAGGGGGCGAGAGACCCAGTACTTC	CATSDPRGRETQYF
TRBV3-1	TRBJ2-3	TRBD2	NA	TGTGCCAGCAGCCGACGGACTAGCGGGAGGGGAGCAGATACGCAGTATTTT	CASSRRTSGRGADTQYF
TRBV18	TRBJ1-1	NA	few	TGTGCCAGCTCCTCTAACAAGGGCACTGAAGCTTTCTTT	CASSSNKGTEAFF
TRBV6-1	TRBJ1-6	NA	few	TGTGCCAGCAAGGACAGTTTCAACTCCTATAATTCACCCCTCCACTTT	CASKDSFNSYNSPLHF
TRBV7-3	TRBJ2-5	TRBD2	many	TGTGCCAGCAGCGCAGGACTAGCGGGACCCCAAGAGACCCAGTACTTC	CASSAGLAGPQETQYF
TRBV28	TRBJ2-7	TRBD1	few	TGTGCCAGCATCCAACCTCCGGGACAGGGGATCAACGAGCAGTACTTC	CASIQPPGQGINEQYF
TRBV18	TRBJ2-5	NA	NA	TGTGCCAGCTCACCACGAGCGAATCAGGAGACCCAGTACTTC	CASSPRANQETQYF